This T cell receptor beta chain originates from a study of T-cell memory formation after mild COVID-19. Turning to the study itself: TCR clusters were mostly donor specific. Study conclusions and caveats: Detection of some responders pre-infection suggested pre-existing cross-reactive memory T cells participated. CD4/CD8 balance held among clones contracting day 15 to 85, and later expanders leaned CD4+.

The CDR3 covers 15 residues. Trimming cost V 7 bases and J 10 bases, with 20 bases left between them. Germline CDR1 reads MNHNS; CDR2 reads SASEGT. A word on this clonotype: Its antigen is not identified.

The authors produced TCR alpha and TCR beta cDNA libraries with sample barcodes and UMIs by 5'RACE using constant-segment primers. MiXCR was run by TCRdb on the 5' RACE reads, yielding one entry per CDR3 protein. The sample carries about 400,000 distinct CDR3 sequences, roughly 26% recorded once. This clonotype originated in an adult woman who had mild COVID-19 (a few samples of this study predate the infection). Cell type and time point are not known. The chain has TRBV6-1 and TRBJ1-6; a possible D gene is TRBD1 (6 bases). The sequenced sample was PBMCs or a T cell subset sorted from them (not recorded which). In DNA, the CDR3 is TGTGCCAGCAAAGACAGGTTGAGTGCTCCGTCACCCCTCCACTTT. Its translation: CASKDRLSAPSPLHF.